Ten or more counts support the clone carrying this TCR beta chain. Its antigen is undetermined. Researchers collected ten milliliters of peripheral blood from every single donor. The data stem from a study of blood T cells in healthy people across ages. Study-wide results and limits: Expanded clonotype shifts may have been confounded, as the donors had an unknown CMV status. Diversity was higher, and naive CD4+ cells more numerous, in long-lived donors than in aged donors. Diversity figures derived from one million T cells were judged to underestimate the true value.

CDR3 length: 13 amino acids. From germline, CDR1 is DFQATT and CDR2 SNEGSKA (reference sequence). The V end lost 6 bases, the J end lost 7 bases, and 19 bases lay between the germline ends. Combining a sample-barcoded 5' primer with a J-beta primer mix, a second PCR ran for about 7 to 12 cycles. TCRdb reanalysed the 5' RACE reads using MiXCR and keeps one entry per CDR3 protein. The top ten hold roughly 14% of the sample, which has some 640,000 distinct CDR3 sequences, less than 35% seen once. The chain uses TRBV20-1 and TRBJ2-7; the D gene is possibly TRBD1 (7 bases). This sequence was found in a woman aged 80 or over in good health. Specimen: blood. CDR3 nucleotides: TGCAGTGCACCGCGGGACAGTTTTTCGGAGCAGTACTTC. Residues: CSAPRDSFSEQYF.